This TCR beta chain is drawn from a study of CD8 T cells in Susac syndrome. Whole-study results and caveats: A relatively small number of individuals underwent TCR sequencing and HLA analysis.

Points on this clonotype: Antigen: not known.

Random-hexamer reverse transcription was applied to about 0.45 to 1 ug RNA. TCRdb processed the immunoSEQ multiplex PCR reads anew with MiXCR; each CDR3 protein has one entry. The sample lists about 130,000 distinct CDR3 sequences; about 95% were seen once. Germline-derived CDR1 and CDR2 are MNHEY and SVGAGI. Deletions cut 8 bases from V and 5 bases from J, with 10 bases between. The CDR3 extends over 12 amino acids. Controls were healthy donors (matched for age and sex). The sequence came from a human donor in good health. Source material: CD4+ T cells from PBMCs. V gene TRBV6-5 combines with J gene TRBJ1-5; weak D call: TRBD1 (6 bases). For the CDR3, the DNA is TGTGCCAGCGGCAGGGGTGATCAGCCCCAGCATTTT. This encodes CASGRGDQPQHF.